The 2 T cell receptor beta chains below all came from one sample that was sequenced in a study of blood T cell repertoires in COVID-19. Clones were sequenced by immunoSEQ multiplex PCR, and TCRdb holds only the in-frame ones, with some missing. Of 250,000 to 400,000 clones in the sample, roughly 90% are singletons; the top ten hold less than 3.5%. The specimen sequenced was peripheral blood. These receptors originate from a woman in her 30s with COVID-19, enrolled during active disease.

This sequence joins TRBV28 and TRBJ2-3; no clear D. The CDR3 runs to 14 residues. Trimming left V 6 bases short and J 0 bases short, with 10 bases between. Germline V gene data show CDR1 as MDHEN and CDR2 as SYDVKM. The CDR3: CASRAGRSTDTQYF. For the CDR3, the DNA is TGTGCCAGCAGGGCAGGCCGTAGCACAGATACGCAGTATTTT.

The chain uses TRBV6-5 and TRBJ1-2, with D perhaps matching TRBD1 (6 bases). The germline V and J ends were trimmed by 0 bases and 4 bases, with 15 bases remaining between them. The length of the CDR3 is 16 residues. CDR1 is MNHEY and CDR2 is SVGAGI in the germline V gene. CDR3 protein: CASSYSRGGPVYGYTF. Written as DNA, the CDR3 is TGTGCCAGCAGTTACTCAAGGGGGGGGCCCGTCTATGGCTACACCTTC.